This passage covers 22 T cell receptor beta chains from one sample sequenced in a study of blood T cell repertoires in COVID-19. Libraries were prepared by immunoSEQ multiplex PCR; TCRdb keeps only in-frame clonotypes and omits some of them. This table has some 50,000 clones, approximately 80% appearing once. Sample: peripheral blood. The receptors shown here come from a middle-aged man with acute or convalescent COVID-19.

The V and J genes are TRBV9 and TRBJ2-1; possible D gene TRBD2, 5 bases. Trimming took 1 base from V and 6 from J, leaving 14 bases between them. The CDR3 has 15 residues. Germline assignment: CDR1 SGDLS and CDR2 YYNGEE. In DNA, the CDR3 is TGTGCCAGCAGCGTATGGGGAGAGGAGCGCAATGAGCAGTTCTTC. Its translation: CASSVWGEERNEQFF.

V gene TRBV7-2 combines with J gene TRBJ2-2; D is possibly TRBD1 (5 bases). The CDR3 runs to 15 residues. The ends were cut back, 3 bases at V and 6 bases at J, with 14 bases in the middle. Germline CDR1 and CDR2: SGHTA and FQGNSA. The CDR3 here is CASSLRQGYAGELFF. In DNA form, the CDR3 reads TGTGCCAGCAGCTTGAGGCAGGGTTATGCCGGGGAGCTGTTTTTT.

The rearrangement uses TRBV2 and TRBJ1-4; TRBD1 matches at 8 bases. The germline V gene encodes CDR1 SNHLY and CDR2 FYNNEI. The CDR3 loop spans 15 amino acids. J lost 8 bases, V lost 8 bases, and 13 bases had no gene match. CDR3 residues: CASRKLTGVGEKLFF. In nucleotides, the CDR3 is TGTGCCAGCCGCAAGTTGACAGGGGTGGGGGAAAAACTGTTTTTT.

V is TRBV12-5 and J is TRBJ2-1, with 11 positions matching TRBD2. Germline V gene data show CDR1 as LGHNT and CDR2 as FRNRAP. CDR3 size: 13 residues. J lost 10 bases, V lost 8 bases, and 7 bases had no gene match. The DNA for the CDR3 is TGTGCTAGTTCTAGCGGGGGGTTAATGGAGCAGTTCTTC. It translates to CASSSGGLMEQFF.

V is TRBV4-3 and J is TRBJ1-2; 9 bases map to TRBD1. The CDR3 loop spans 15 amino acids. With 1 base clipped from V and 2 bases from J, the junction kept 2 bases outside the gene matches. In germline, CDR1 is LGHNA, CDR2 YSLEER. CDR3 region: CASSQAGQGNYGYTF. The CDR3, as DNA: TGCGCCAGCAGCCAAGCGGGACAGGGCAACTATGGCTACACCTTC.

V and J are TRBV9 and TRBJ1-2, with D possibly being TRBD1 (6 bases). Trimming stripped 1 base from V and 7 bases from J, with 11 bases between. CDR1 is SGDLS, CDR2 YYNGEE, per germline. The CDR3 covers 13 residues. The CDR3 region has the DNA TGTGCCAGCAGCGTAACACAGGGTCCTGGCTACACCTTC. Translated, it gives CASSVTQGPGYTF.

The chain combines TRBV5-1 with TRBJ1-5; TRBD1 might be the D (6 bases). The germline V and J ends were trimmed by 2 bases and 1 base, with 19 bases remaining between them. CDR3 size: 18 residues. CDR1 SGHRS and CDR2 YFSETQ come from the germline V gene. CDR3 sequence reads: CASSFHRSTGLSNQPQHF. The CDR3, as DNA: TGCGCCAGCAGCTTCCATCGATCTACAGGGCTCAGCAATCAGCCCCAGCATTTT.

This sequence joins TRBV10-3 and TRBJ2-3; 7 bases are shared with TRBD2. This CDR3 is built from 13 residues. CDR1 is ENHRY and CDR2 is SYGVKD in the germline V gene. The V segment lost 10 bases and the J segment 3 bases; nucleotides outside the gene matches: 7. CDR3 loop: CATKAGGTDTQYF. The CDR3 DNA sequence: TGTGCCACCAAGGCCGGGGGGACAGATACGCAGTATTTT.

The chain employs TRBV12-5 and TRBJ2-1; D ambiguous. Germline CDR1 reads LGHNT; CDR2 reads FRNRAP. The V gene lost 4 bases and the J gene lost 8 bases, with 18 bases spanning the gap. CDR3 size: 15 residues. The CDR3 here is CASGSTSLGSHEQFF. CDR3 DNA: TGTGCTAGTGGTTCCACGTCCCTCGGTAGCCATGAGCAGTTCTTC.

The J gene is TRBJ2-7, the V gene TRBV19; a weak D match, TRBD2 (6 bases). The CDR3 length is 15 residues. Deletions cut 4 bases from V and 4 bases from J, with 17 bases between. The germline V gene has CDR1 LNHDA and CDR2 SQIVND (reference sequence). The CDR3, as DNA: TGTGCCAGTAGTAGGGGCCGGGAGCCGTGGTACGAGCAGTACTTC. Protein: CASSRGREPWYEQYF.

This sequence joins TRBV3-1 (or the pseudogene TRBV3-2) and TRBJ1-2; D is unresolved. CDR1 and CDR2 (germline): LGHDT, YNNKEL (reference sequence). Trimming removed 2 bases from V and 10 bases from J, with 17 bases in between. The CDR3 has 14 residues. In nucleotides, the CDR3 is TGTGCCAGCAGCCAATTCTCCGACTCGCCCAACTACACCTTC. It specifies CASSQFSDSPNYTF.

Here the CDR3 reads CASSRQRSEPQHF. The CDR3, as DNA: TGTGCCAGCAGCCGCCAGCGTTCTGAGCCCCAGCATTTT. The chain is built from TRBV6-6 and TRBJ1-5; D uncertain. Germline V lookup: CDR1 MNHNY, CDR2 SVGAGI (reference sequence). The CDR3 extends over 13 amino acids. V lost 6 bases, J lost 8 bases, and 14 bases lay in between.

This chain joins TRBV18 and TRBJ2-2; possibly TRBD1 for D (5 bases). Germline CDR1 KGHSH, CDR2 LQKENI. This CDR3 has 17 residues. V was cut by 1 base and J by 1 base, with 13 bases left in between. CDR3 residues: CASSPQGLLGNTGELFF. CDR3 nucleotide sequence: TGTGCCAGCTCACCACAGGGGCTCCTGGGGAACACCGGGGAGCTGTTTTTT.

In this sample, this clone turned up a few times. The CDR3 DNA reads as TGTGCCAGCAGCATACAACAGGGGGCCTATGAGCAGTTCTTC. Translated: CASSIQQGAYEQFF. This chain uses TRBV7-2 with TRBJ2-1; TRBD1 agrees at 9 bases. The ends lost 5 bases at V and 8 bases at J; junction bases unmatched: 7. CDR1 and CDR2 from the germline V gene are SGHTA and FQGNSA. The CDR3 has 14 amino acids.

This chain uses TRBV28 with TRBJ2-5; 7 positions agree with TRBD2. Germline V gives CDR1 MDHEN, CDR2 SYDVKM. The CDR3 consists of 13 residues. V dropped 6 bases and J dropped 5; count of bases not matched to a gene: 6. DNA of the CDR3: TGTGCCAGCAGAAGAAGCGGGGCTGAGACCCAGTACTTC. Translating it yields CASRRSGAETQYF.

In its sample, this clone was seen once. The genes are TRBV30 and TRBJ1-4, with 12 bases identical to TRBD1. V was clipped by 2 bases and J by 8 bases; unmatched bases: 9. Germline CDR1 is GTSNPN and CDR2 is SVGIG (reference sequence). The CDR3 contains 16 residues. In DNA, the CDR3 is TGTGCCTGGAGTCAGGGACAGGGGGCTCGGCGGGAAAAACTGTTTTTT. It yields the protein CAWSQGQGARREKLFF.

This chain links TRBV28 with TRBJ2-7; D possibly corresponds to TRBD1 (6 bases). CDR1 is MDHEN and CDR2 is SYDVKM in the germline V gene. The V and J ends lost 0 bases and 1 base respectively, with 10 bases between them. The CDR3 loop spans 15 amino acids. The DNA of the CDR3 is TGTGCCAGCAGTTTATGGGGAGACAGGTCCTACGAGCAGTACTTC. Protein: CASSLWGDRSYEQYF.

The J gene is TRBJ1-1, the V gene TRBV19; the D is unclear. The CDR3 spans 14 residues. Germline V gene lookup returns CDR1 LNHDA and CDR2 SQIVND (reference sequence). Deletions cut 6 bases from V and 1 base from J, with 12 bases between. In DNA form, the CDR3 reads TGTGCCAGTAGCCCGGGGAGAAGGAACACTGAAGCTTTCTTT. Translated: CASSPGRRNTEAFF.

The J gene is TRBJ1-5, the V gene TRBV5-1; 9 bases fit TRBD1. This CDR3 is 15 amino acids long. V trimming: 5 bases; J trimming: 5 bases; junction bases outside the gene matches: 8. Germline V gene lookup returns CDR1 SGHRS and CDR2 YFSETQ. The CDR3 here is CASSPGTGPYQPQHF. The CDR3 region has the DNA TGCGCCAGCAGTCCCGGGACAGGGCCTTATCAGCCCCAGCATTTT.

The chain recombines TRBV19 with TRBJ1-5, with no clear D. Per germline, CDR1 LNHDA and CDR2 SQIVND (reference sequence). V was cut by 8 bases and J by 1 base, with 12 bases left in between. The CDR3 length is 14 residues. The CDR3 DNA reads as TGTGCCAGTTTGTTCCGGGGAAGCAATCAGCCCCAGCATTTT. Residues: CASLFRGSNQPQHF.

The V gene is TRBV5-4, the J gene TRBJ2-3, with 8 bases matching TRBD2. The CDR3 has 14 residues. V lost 7 bases to trimming and J lost 4 bases; unmatched junction nucleotides: 8. Germline-derived CDR1 and CDR2 are SGHNT and YYREEE (reference sequence). In DNA, the CDR3 is TGTGCCAGCGCATCCGGGGGGGGTGCAGATACGCAGTATTTT. This codes for CASASGGGADTQYF.

The rearrangement joins TRBV19 to TRBJ1-2; 9 bases fit TRBD1. This CDR3 has 15 amino acids. Germline lookup yields CDR1 LNHDA and CDR2 SQIVND (reference sequence). With V trimmed by 5 bases and J by 5 bases, 9 bases remained unmatched. CDR3 bases: TGTGCCAGTAGTGGGGGGGACAGGGCATATTATGGCTACACCTTC. Its protein product is CASSGGDRAYYGYTF. The full variable domain, its missing parts supplied by reference TRBV19 and TRBJ1-2, is DGGITQSPKYLFRKEGQNVTLSCEQNLNHDAMYWYRQDPGQGLRLIYYSQIVNDFQKGDIAEGYSVSREKKESFPLTVTSAQKNPTAFYLCASSGGDRAYYGYTFGSGTRLTVV.